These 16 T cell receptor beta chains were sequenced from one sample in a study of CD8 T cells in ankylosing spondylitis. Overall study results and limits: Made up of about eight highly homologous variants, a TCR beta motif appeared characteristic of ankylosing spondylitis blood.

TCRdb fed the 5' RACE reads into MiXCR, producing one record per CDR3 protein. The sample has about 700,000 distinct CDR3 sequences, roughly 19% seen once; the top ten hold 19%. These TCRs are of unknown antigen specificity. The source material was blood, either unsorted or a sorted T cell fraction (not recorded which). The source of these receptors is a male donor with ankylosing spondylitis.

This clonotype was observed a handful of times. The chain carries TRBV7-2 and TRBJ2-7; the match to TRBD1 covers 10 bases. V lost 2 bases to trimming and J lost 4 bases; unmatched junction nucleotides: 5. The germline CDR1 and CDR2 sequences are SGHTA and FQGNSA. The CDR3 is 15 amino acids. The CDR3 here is CASSLRDRGQYEQYF. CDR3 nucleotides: TGTGCCAGCAGCTTAAGGGACAGGGGCCAATACGAGCAGTACTTC.

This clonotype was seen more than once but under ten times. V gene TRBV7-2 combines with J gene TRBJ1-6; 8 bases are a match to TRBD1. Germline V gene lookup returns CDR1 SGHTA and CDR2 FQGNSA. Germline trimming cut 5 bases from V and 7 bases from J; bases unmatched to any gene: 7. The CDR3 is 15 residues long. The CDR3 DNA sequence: TGTGCCAGCAGCCCGGGACAGGAAAGAAATTCACCCCTCCACTTT. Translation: CASSPGQERNSPLHF. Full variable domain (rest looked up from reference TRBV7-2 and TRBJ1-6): GAGVSQSPSNKVTEKGKDVELRCDPISGHTALYWYRQSLGQGLEFLIYFQGNSAPDKSGLPSDRFSAERTGGSVSTLTIQRTQQEDSAVYLCASSPGQERNSPLHFGNGTRLTVT.

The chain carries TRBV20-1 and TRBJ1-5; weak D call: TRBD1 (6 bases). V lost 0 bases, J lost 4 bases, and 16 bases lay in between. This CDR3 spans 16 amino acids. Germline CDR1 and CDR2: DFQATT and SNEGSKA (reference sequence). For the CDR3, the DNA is TGCAGTGCTAGAGATTCAGGGGCAGGCGCTAATCAGCCCCAGCATTTT. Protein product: CSARDSGAGANQPQHF.

CDR3 residues: CASSLDGSYNYGYTF. The CDR3, as DNA: TGCGCCAGCAGCTTGGATGGCAGCTATAACTATGGCTACACCTTC. The rearrangement joins TRBV5-1 to TRBJ1-2; D is uncertain. Trimming stripped 0 bases from V and 1 base from J, with 10 bases between. Germline CDR1 SGHRS, CDR2 YFSETQ. CDR3 length: 15 residues.

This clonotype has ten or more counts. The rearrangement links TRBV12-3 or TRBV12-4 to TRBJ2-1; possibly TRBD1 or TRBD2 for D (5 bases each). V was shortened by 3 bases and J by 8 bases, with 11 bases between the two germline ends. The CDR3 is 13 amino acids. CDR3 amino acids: CASSFGAGDEQFF. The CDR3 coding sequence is TGTGCCAGCAGTTTCGGGGCTGGGGATGAGCAGTTCTTC.

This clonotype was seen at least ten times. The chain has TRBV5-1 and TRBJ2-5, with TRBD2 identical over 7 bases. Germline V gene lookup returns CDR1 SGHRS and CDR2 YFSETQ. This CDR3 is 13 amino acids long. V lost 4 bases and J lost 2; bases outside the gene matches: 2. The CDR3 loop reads CASSGRGQETQYF. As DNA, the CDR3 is TGCGCCAGCAGCGGGCGGGGGCAAGAGACCCAGTACTTC.

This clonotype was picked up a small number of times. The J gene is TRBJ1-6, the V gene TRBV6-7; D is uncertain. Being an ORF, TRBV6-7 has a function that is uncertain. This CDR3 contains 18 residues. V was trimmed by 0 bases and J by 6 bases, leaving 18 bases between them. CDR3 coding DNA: TGTGCCAGCAGTTACTCGAGAAGATGGCAGCCCCGTAATTCACCCCTCCACTTT. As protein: CASSYSRRWQPRNSPLHF.

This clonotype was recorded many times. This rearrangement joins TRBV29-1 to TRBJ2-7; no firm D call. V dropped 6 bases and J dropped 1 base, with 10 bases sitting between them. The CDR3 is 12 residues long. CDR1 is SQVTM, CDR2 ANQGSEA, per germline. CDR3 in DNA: TGCAGCGTCCAGCAGTCATCCTACGAGCAGTACTTC. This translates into CSVQQSSYEQYF.

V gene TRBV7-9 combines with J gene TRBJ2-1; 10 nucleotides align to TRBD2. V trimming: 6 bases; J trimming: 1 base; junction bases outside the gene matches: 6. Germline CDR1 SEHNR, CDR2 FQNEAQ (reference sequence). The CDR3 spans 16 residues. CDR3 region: CASRPKAGGSYNEQFF. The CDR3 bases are TGTGCCAGCAGACCCAAAGCGGGGGGGTCCTACAATGAGCAGTTCTTC.

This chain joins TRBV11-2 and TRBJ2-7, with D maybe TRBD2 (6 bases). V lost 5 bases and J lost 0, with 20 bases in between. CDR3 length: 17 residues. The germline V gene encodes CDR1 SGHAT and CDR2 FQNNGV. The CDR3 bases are TGTGCCAGCAGCCCTCTCACCGGGACTTCCAACTCCTACGAGCAGTACTTC. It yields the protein CASSPLTGTSNSYEQYF.

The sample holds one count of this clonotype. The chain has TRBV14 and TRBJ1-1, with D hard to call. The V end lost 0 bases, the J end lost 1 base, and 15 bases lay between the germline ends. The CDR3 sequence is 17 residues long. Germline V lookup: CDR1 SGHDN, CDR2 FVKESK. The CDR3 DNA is TGTGCCAGCAGCCAAGATCAGCTGGGCCGAAGGAACACTGAAGCTTTCTTT. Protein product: CASSQDQLGRRNTEAFF.

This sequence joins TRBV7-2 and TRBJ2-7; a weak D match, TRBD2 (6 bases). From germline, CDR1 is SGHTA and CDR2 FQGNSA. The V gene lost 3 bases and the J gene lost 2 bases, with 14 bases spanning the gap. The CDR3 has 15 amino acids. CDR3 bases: TGTGCCAGCAGCTTTGGTCCGGGGGTAACCTACGAGCAGTACTTC. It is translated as CASSFGPGVTYEQYF.

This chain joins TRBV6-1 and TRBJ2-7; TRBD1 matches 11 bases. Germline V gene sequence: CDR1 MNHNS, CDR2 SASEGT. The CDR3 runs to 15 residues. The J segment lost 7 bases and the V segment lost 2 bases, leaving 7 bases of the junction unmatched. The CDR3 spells CASSETPDRGREQYF. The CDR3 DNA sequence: TGTGCCAGCAGTGAAACTCCGGACAGGGGGCGAGAGCAGTACTTC.

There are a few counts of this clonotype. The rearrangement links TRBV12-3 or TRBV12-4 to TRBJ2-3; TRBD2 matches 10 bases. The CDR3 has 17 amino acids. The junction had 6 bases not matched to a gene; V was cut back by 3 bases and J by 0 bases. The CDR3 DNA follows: TGTGCCAGCAGTTTCCCTAGCGGGGGTGCTAGCACAGATACGCAGTATTTT. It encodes CASSFPSGGASTDTQYF.

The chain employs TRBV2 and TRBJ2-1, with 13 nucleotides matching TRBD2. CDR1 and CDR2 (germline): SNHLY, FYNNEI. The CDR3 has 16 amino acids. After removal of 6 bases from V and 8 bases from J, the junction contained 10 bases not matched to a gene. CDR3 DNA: TGTGCCAGCAGAACCACTAGCGGGGGGGCTGGTTATGAGCAGTTCTTC. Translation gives CASRTTSGGAGYEQFF.

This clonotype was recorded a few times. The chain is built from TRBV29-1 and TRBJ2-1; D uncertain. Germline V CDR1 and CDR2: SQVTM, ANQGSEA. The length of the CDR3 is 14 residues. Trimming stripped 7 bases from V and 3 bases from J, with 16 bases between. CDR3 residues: CSARMVAYYNEQFF. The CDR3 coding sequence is TGCAGCGCCCGGATGGTCGCTTACTACAATGAGCAGTTCTTC.